Included here is one T cell receptor beta chain sequence, with context. This sample is drawn from a study of blood T cell repertoires in COVID-19. The overall study: Some COVID-19 samples were acute and others convalescent; all came from the United States, Italy and Spain. The cDNA or gDNA used as material had been derived from T cells, B-cell-depleted T cells, or PBMCs.

In Seattle, patients joined the study during active infection and were tracked longitudinally. V gave up 4 bases and J gave up 2 bases; unmatched junction bases: 5. The CDR3 extends over 15 amino acids. In germline, CDR1 is KGHSH, CDR2 LQKENI. In the original analysis: Estimates of nucleated cell counts were drawn from the amplification of reference gene primers. Using immunoSEQ multiplex PCR, the repertoire was profiled, and TCRdb retains in-frame clones only, with some absent. V, J and clone size were drawn from that table, and D and trimming were deduced from the DNA. The table shows 65,000 to 95,000 clones, with 60% to 80% occurring only once.

The chain combines TRBV18 with TRBJ1-2, with TRBD1 matching over 9 bases. The sample consisted of peripheral blood. The TCR was taken from a man between 60 and 70 years old with COVID-19, enrolled during active disease. DNA for the CDR3: TGTGCCAGCTCACGTGGGACAGGGTCAAACTATGGCTACACCTTC. This translates into CASSRGTGSNYGYTF. Full variable domain (remainder filled in from reference TRBV18 and TRBJ1-2): NAGVMQNPRHLVRRRGQEARLRCSPMKGHSHVYWYRQLPEEGLKFMVYLQKENIIDESGMPKERFSAEFPKEGPSILRIQQVVRGDSAAYFCASSRGTGSNYGYTFGSGTRLTVV.